This TCR beta chain is from a study of blood T cell repertoires in COVID-19. Across the whole study: Sites in the United States, Italy and Spain provided acute and convalescent COVID-19 samples.

V trimming: 3 bases; J trimming: 5 bases; junction bases outside the gene matches: 4. CDR3 length equals 14 residues. The germline gives CDR1 SGDLS, CDR2 YYNGEE. Seattle-derived patients entered the study during active infection and were followed longitudinally. The authors' processing: Reference gene primers were amplified, and this amplification served to estimate nucleated cell counts. The protocol was immunoSEQ multiplex PCR, while the TCRdb copy is restricted to in-frame clones and leaves out a portion. V and J calls and clone size come straight from that table; D and trimming were deduced from the DNA. The table shows roughly 120,000 clones, with about 92% occurring only once.

This sequence originates from a man between 60 and 70 years old with COVID-19, enrolled during active disease. Sequencing was performed on peripheral blood. This sequence joins TRBV9 and TRBJ1-4; 7 bases are shared with TRBD1. CDR3 nucleotide sequence: TGTGCCAGCAGCGCGGGACAGAGAAATGAAAAACTGTTTTTT. Amino acids: CASSAGQRNEKLFF.